This entry features one T cell receptor beta chain sequence. Sequencing was performed with immunoSEQ multiplex PCR; in TCRdb, only in-frame clones are kept and a portion is missing. The sample holds about 120,000 clones, about nine tenths seen once. This specimen comes from a study of blood T cell repertoires in COVID-19. Whole-study context: Specimens from acute and convalescent COVID-19 originated in the United States, Italy and Spain. T cells, B-cell-depleted T cells, or PBMCs supplied cDNA or gDNA.

CDR3 size: 13 residues. With 7 bases removed from V and 7 bases from J, the gap between germline ends came to 16 bases. CDR1 and CDR2 (germline): MNHEY, SVGAGI. The chain couples TRBV6-5 to TRBJ1-2; D may be TRBD1 (5 bases). Sequencing input: peripheral blood. The receptor was isolated from a woman aged 65 to 85 with acute or convalescent COVID-19. CDR3 sequence: CASIVTTVAGYTF. CDR3 nucleotides: TGTGCCAGCATAGTGACGACAGTTGCTGGCTACACCTTC.